The clone carrying this T cell receptor (beta chain) was detected ten times or more. What it recognizes is unknown. The data were obtained in a study of human T cells and chemical hapten exposure. There are 15 residues in the CDR3. The ends lost 0 bases at V and 1 base at J; junction bases unmatched: 0. Germline V gene data show CDR1 as KGHSH and CDR2 as LQKENI. TCRdb ran MiXCR on the RACE reads and lists one entry per CDR3 protein. The sample records about 380,000 distinct CDR3 sequences, nearly 5% being singletons. Overall study findings and caveats: Expanded TCR counts at PT1 went up together with patch test score, a positive correlation. No alteration of TCRs above 1 in 1000 frequency was seen with DPC sensitization.

Documented time point: patch test 1, 2 weeks after DPC sensitization. The treatment denotes: therapeutic diphenylcyclopropenone sensitization with weekly scalp DPC. Blood was collected ahead of every patch test applied. The genes are TRBV18 and TRBJ1-1; 9 positions agree with TRBD1. The sample here was whole blood, taken in connection with sensitization to the hapten diphenylcyclopropenone (DPC). The receptor's source is a woman aged 50 to 60 with alopecia areata. Some clones in this sample may be carry-over from other donors' samples. The CDR3 coding sequence is TGTGCCAGCTCACCACCGGGACAGGGGAACACTGAAGCTTTCTTT. Protein: CASSPPGQGNTEAFF. Full variable domain (outside the CDR3, taken from reference TRBV18 and TRBJ1-1): NAGVMQNPRHLVRRRGQEARLRCSPMKGHSHVYWYRQLPEEGLKFMVYLQKENIIDESGMPKERFSAEFPKEGPSILRIQQVVRGDSAAYFCASSPPGQGNTEAFFGQGTRLTVV.